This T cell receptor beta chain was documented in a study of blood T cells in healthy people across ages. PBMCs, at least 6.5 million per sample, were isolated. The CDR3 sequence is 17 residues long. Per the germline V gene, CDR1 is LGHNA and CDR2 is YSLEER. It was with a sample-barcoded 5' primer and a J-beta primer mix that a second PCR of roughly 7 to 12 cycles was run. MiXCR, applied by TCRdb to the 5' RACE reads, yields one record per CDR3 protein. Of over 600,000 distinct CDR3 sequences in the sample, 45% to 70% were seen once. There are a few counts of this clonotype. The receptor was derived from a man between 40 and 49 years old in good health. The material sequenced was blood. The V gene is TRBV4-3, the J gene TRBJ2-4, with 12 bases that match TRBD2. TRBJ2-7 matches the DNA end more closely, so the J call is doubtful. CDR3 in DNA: TGCGCCAGCAGCCAGGGCATGACTAGCGGGAGATCGCGCGAGCAGTACTTC. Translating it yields CASSQGMTSGRSREQYF.